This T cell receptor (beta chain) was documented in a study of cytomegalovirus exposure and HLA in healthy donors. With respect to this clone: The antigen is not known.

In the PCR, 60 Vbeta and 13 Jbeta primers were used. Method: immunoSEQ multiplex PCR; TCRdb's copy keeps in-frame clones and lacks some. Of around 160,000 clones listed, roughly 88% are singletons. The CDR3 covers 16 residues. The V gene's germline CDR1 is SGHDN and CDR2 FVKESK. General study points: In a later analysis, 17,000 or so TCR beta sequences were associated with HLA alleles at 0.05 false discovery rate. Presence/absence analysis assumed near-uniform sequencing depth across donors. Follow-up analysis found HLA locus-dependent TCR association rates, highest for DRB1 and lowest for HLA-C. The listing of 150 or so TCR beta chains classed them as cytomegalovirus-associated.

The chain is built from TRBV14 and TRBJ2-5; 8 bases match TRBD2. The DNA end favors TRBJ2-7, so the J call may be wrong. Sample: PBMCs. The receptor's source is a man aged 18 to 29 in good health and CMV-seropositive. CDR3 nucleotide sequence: TGTGCCAGCAGCCAAGGGGCGGGGGGAACCTTCTACGAGCAGTACTTC. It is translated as CASSQGAGGTFYEQYF.